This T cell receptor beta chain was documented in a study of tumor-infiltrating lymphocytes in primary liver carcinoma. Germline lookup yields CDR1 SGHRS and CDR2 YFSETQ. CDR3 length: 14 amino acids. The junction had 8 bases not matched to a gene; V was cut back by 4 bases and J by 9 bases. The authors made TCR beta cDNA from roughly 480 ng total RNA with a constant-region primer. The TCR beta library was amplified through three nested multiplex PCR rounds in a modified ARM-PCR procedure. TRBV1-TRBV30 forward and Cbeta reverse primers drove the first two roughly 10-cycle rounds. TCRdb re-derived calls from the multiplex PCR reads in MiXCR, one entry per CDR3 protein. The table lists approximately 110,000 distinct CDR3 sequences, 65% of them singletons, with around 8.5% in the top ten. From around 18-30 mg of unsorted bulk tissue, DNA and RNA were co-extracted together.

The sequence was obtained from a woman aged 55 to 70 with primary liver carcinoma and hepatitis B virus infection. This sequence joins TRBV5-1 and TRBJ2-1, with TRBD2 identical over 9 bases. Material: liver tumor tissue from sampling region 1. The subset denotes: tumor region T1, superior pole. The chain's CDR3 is CASSPWTSVSEQFF. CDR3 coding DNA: TGCGCCAGCAGCCCATGGACTAGCGTGAGTGAGCAGTTCTTC.